The 27 T cell receptor beta chains presented below share a single source sample, sequenced in a study of T-cell memory formation after mild COVID-19. One entry per CDR3 protein, called by TCRdb with MiXCR from the 5' RACE reads. The sample lists 50,000 to 60,000 distinct CDR3 sequences, about 27% seen once, with about 42% in the top ten. The sequenced material came from PBMCs or a T cell subset sorted from them (not recorded which). These receptors all come from a young man who had mild COVID-19 (a few samples of this study predate the infection). Cell type and time point are not known.

The V gene is TRBV20-1, the J gene TRBJ1-1; TRBD1 matches at 7 bases. The CDR3 sequence is 13 residues long. CDR1 is DFQATT, CDR2 SNEGSKA, per germline (reference sequence). V dropped 6 bases and J dropped 1; count of bases not matched to a gene: 5. CDR3 residues: CSATGEWNTEAFF. The CDR3 DNA reads as TGCAGTGCAACAGGGGAGTGGAACACTGAAGCTTTCTTT.

The chain couples TRBV5-1 to TRBJ2-1, with D possibly being TRBD2 (6 bases). The V end lost 4 bases, the J end lost 10 bases, and 18 bases lay between the germline ends. CDR1 SGHRS and CDR2 YFSETQ come from the germline V gene. CDR3 length: 14 amino acids. The CDR3 sequence: CASSPARSGWEQFF. In nucleotides, the CDR3 is TGCGCCAGCAGCCCGGCGAGGAGCGGGTGGGAGCAGTTCTTC.

The chain joins TRBV28 to TRBJ2-3; 7 bases align to TRBD1. Germline CDR1 MDHEN, CDR2 SYDVKM. V was pared by 5 bases and J by 4 bases, with 18 bases of the junction left unmatched. This CDR3 is 18 amino acids long. CDR3 DNA: TGTGCCAGCAGTCCGGGTGAGGGGGCGTATTTAGCCCCAGATACGCAGTATTTT. Protein: CASSPGEGAYLAPDTQYF.

This clonotype showed up just a few times. The V and J genes are TRBV20-1 and TRBJ2-2, with D tentatively TRBD2 (5 bases). Germline-derived CDR1 and CDR2 are DFQATT and SNEGSKA (reference sequence). V shed 1 base and J shed 2 bases, with 17 bases lying between them. The CDR3 sequence is 17 residues long. Written as DNA, the CDR3 is TGCAGTGCTAGAGTAGGAGAGAGGGCGGTTAACACCGGGGAGCTGTTTTTT. Residues: CSARVGERAVNTGELFF.

This clonotype has only a few counts. The chain employs TRBV10-3 and TRBJ1-1, with a tentative D call TRBD1 (6 bases). Germline loops: CDR1 ENHRY, CDR2 SYGVKD. This CDR3 is 16 amino acids long. Trimming stripped 4 bases from V and 3 bases from J, with 18 bases between. The CDR3 region has the DNA TGTGCCATCAGTGGGGGGACAACAGGGACCGACACTGAAGCTTTCTTT. Translated: CAISGGTTGTDTEAFF.

This clonotype was picked up a small number of times. The V gene is TRBV5-1, the J gene TRBJ2-7, with D possibly matching TRBD1 (7 bases). This CDR3 has 16 residues. Trimming left V 0 bases short and J 2 bases short, with 15 bases between. Germline V gene sequence: CDR1 SGHRS, CDR2 YFSETQ. CDR3 in amino acids: CASSLGRGTATYEQYF. The CDR3 DNA reads as TGCGCCAGCAGCTTGGGGCGCGGGACAGCCACCTACGAGCAGTACTTC.

The chain uses TRBV4-2 and TRBJ2-4; D not certain. CDR1 and CDR2 from the germline V gene are LGHNA and YNFKEQ. V was cut by 0 bases and J by 0 bases, with 15 bases left in between. The CDR3 totals 18 residues. This CDR3 reads CASSQEDYVWGAKNIQYF. Written as DNA, the CDR3 is TGTGCCAGCAGCCAAGAGGATTACGTCTGGGGAGCCAAAAACATTCAGTACTTC.

The chain joins TRBV10-3 to TRBJ2-3, with D possibly being TRBD1 or TRBD2 (5 bases each). The V gene lost 0 bases and the J gene lost 4 bases, with 14 bases spanning the gap. The CDR3 has 16 amino acids. From germline, CDR1 is ENHRY and CDR2 SYGVKD. CDR3 region: CAISESYGAVADTQYF. The CDR3 bases are TGTGCCATCAGTGAGTCTTACGGGGCCGTTGCAGATACGCAGTATTTT.

This clonotype was counted only a few times. The chain has TRBV11-1 and TRBJ1-2; perhaps TRBD1 as D (6 bases). The CDR3 totals 16 residues. V lost 5 bases and J 2 bases, leaving 18 bases between the germline ends. Germline V gives CDR1 SGHAT, CDR2 FQDESV (reference sequence). The CDR3 DNA reads as TGTGCCAGCAGCGGAGGGGGGCAGGCCAAAAACTATGGCTACACCTTC. It encodes CASSGGGQAKNYGYTF.

This clonotype was seen a handful of times. V and J are TRBV21-1 and TRBJ2-7. TRBV21-1 is assigned pseudogene status. The CDR3 loop spans 11 amino acids. CDR3 amino acids: CASSKAREQYF. The CDR3, as DNA: TGTGCCAGCAGCAAAGCGCGCGAGCAGTACTTC.

The chain's CDR3 is CASSPWDSSTDTQYF. For the CDR3, the DNA is TGTGCCAGCAGCCCTTGGGACAGCAGCACAGATACGCAGTATTTT. The chain combines TRBV7-3 with TRBJ2-3; 7 bases align to TRBD1. This CDR3 comprises 15 residues. Per germline, CDR1 SGHTA and CDR2 FQGTGA. Germline trimming cut 5 bases from V and 0 bases from J; bases unmatched to any gene: 5.

The chain is built from TRBV14 and TRBJ2-1; TRBD2 matches at 13 bases. The junction had 9 bases not matched to a gene; V was cut back by 4 bases and J by 9 bases. Per germline, CDR1 SGHDN and CDR2 FVKESK. The CDR3 length is 16 residues. In DNA, the CDR3 is TGTGCCAGCAGCCCACTAGCGGGGGGGCGTTATGGTGAGCAGTTCTTC. Residues: CASSPLAGGRYGEQFF.

This clonotype appeared a single time. The chain has TRBV5-1 and TRBJ2-7; 10 positions agree with TRBD1. Trimming took 4 bases from V and 5 from J; bases not matched to a gene: 6. CDR1 and CDR2 (germline): SGHRS, YFSETQ. The CDR3 has 14 amino acids. This CDR3 is CASSRGTGVDEQYF. CDR3 coding DNA: TGCGCCAGCAGCCGGGGGACAGGGGTTGACGAGCAGTACTTC.

The chain uses TRBV27 and TRBJ2-7; maybe TRBD1 (6 bases). This CDR3 is built from 14 residues. V was shortened by 5 bases and J by 5 bases, with 16 bases between the two germline ends. From germline, CDR1 is MNHEY and CDR2 SMNVEV (reference sequence). The DNA for the CDR3 is TGTGCCAGCAGTATACAGGGTCCGGGGAACGAGCAGTACGTC. It encodes CASSIQGPGNEQYV.

The chain joins TRBV24-1 to TRBJ2-3; D unclear. The CDR3 has 15 residues. The germline CDR1 and CDR2 sequences are KGHDR and SFDVKD. The V gene lost 0 bases and the J gene lost 3 bases, with 9 bases spanning the gap. The CDR3 DNA sequence: TGTGCCACCAGTGATTTGAGCCAGATGACAGATACGCAGTATTTT. It is translated as CATSDLSQMTDTQYF.

The chain couples TRBV13 to TRBJ2-3; weak D call: TRBD1 (6 bases). The CDR3 runs to 14 residues. Germline values: CDR1 PRHDT, CDR2 FYEKMQ (reference sequence). The V end lost 0 bases, the J end lost 3 bases, and 7 bases lay between the germline ends. CDR3 bases: TGTGCCAGCAGCTTAGGGGGGGCAACAGATACGCAGTATTTT. This sequence encodes CASSLGGATDTQYF.

The chain is built from TRBV3-1 and TRBJ1-1; the D is unclear. There are 13 residues in the CDR3. Germline CDR1 and CDR2: LGHDT and YNNKEL (reference sequence). Trimming stripped 5 bases from V and 2 bases from J, with 9 bases between. The CDR3 DNA follows: TGTGCCAGCAGCTGGACGGGAAACACTGAAGCTTTCTTT. As protein: CASSWTGNTEAFF.

This clonotype came up a few times. This chain connects TRBV6-2 or TRBV6-3 to TRBJ2-1; 7 nucleotides align to TRBD2. The CDR3 consists of 14 residues. The germline V gene encodes CDR1 MNHEY and CDR2 SVGEGT. V trimming: 6 bases; J trimming: 0 bases; junction bases outside the gene matches: 2. The CDR3 region is CASSGGSSYNEQFF. The CDR3 coding sequence is TGTGCCAGCAGCGGGGGGAGCTCCTACAATGAGCAGTTCTTC.

This clonotype was found a few times. This chain connects TRBV6-2 or TRBV6-3 to TRBJ2-7; 7 nucleotides line up with TRBD1. V lost 5 bases to trimming and J lost 2 bases; unmatched junction nucleotides: 9. Germline-derived CDR1 and CDR2 are MNHEY and SVGEGT. The CDR3 extends over 15 amino acids. In DNA, the CDR3 is TGTGCCAGCAGTCAAACAGGGGCACTGACCTACGAGCAGTACTTC. Its protein product is CASSQTGALTYEQYF.

The chain links TRBV11-2 to TRBJ1-5; D call uncertain. From germline, CDR1 is SGHAT and CDR2 FQNNGV. The CDR3 loop spans 14 amino acids. Trimming removed 5 bases at V and 9 bases at J, with 17 bases between. CDR3 residues: CASSGDTGSRPQHF. CDR3 DNA: TGTGCCAGCAGCGGAGACACTGGTAGTCGGCCCCAGCATTTT. Supplemented by reference TRBV11-2 and TRBJ1-5, the full variable domain reads EAGVAQSPRYKIIEKRQSVAFWCNPISGHATLYWYQQILGQGPKLLIQFQNNGVVDDSQLPKDRFSAERLKGVDSTLKIQPAKLEDSAVYLCASSGDTGSRPQHFGDGTRLSIL.

This clonotype was counted ten times or more. The chain joins TRBV5-1 to TRBJ2-2; TRBD2 is a possible D gene (6 bases). Germline V gives CDR1 SGHRS, CDR2 YFSETQ. V lost 1 base, J lost 3 bases, and 7 bases lay in between. The CDR3 totals 14 residues. The CDR3 loop is CASSLWRDTGELFF. Here the CDR3 DNA reads TGCGCCAGCAGCTTGTGGAGGGACACCGGGGAGCTGTTTTTT.

This clonotype was seen a few times. This chain uses TRBV6-2 or TRBV6-3 with TRBJ2-6; no firm D call. CDR1 is MNHEY and CDR2 is SVGEGT in the germline V gene. V shed 10 bases and J shed 0 bases, with 7 bases lying between them. CDR3 length: 13 residues. The CDR3 coding sequence is TGTGCCACCTCTGGCTCTGGGGCCAACGTCCTGACTTTC. Encoded protein: CATSGSGANVLTF.

The chain recombines TRBV18 with TRBJ1-1, with unresolved D. Germline CDR1 reads KGHSH; CDR2 reads LQKENI. This CDR3 has 15 residues. The V and J ends lost 6 bases and 3 bases respectively, with 17 bases between them. The CDR3, as DNA: TGTGCCAGCTCCACGCCTGGATCCAGACACACTGAAGCTTTCTTT. Translation gives CASSTPGSRHTEAFF.

Only a few counts were recorded for this clonotype. As DNA, the CDR3 is TGCGCCAGCAGCCAAGTGTCTAGCACAGATACGCAGTATTTT. Its protein product is CASSQVSSTDTQYF. This chain joins TRBV4-1 and TRBJ2-3, with D uncertain. Germline V lookup: CDR1 MGHRA, CDR2 YSYEKL. V was trimmed by 1 base and J by 0 bases, leaving 5 bases between them. The CDR3 extends over 14 amino acids.

In this sample, this clonotype turned up a few times. V and J are TRBV9 and TRBJ2-5, with D perhaps TRBD2 (6 bases). The CDR3 is made up of 13 amino acids. Between the trimmed V and J ends, which lost 0 bases and 4 bases, there was a span of 7 bases. CDR1 and CDR2 (germline): SGDLS, YYNGEE. As DNA, the CDR3 is TGTGCCAGCAGCGTAGGGGGGGTAGAGACCCAGTACTTC. This encodes CASSVGGVETQYF.

This clonotype has more than one count but fewer than ten. V is TRBV2 and J is TRBJ1-1; D remains ambiguous. This CDR3 is 13 amino acids long. Trimming left V 0 bases short and J 4 bases short, with 6 bases between. Germline assignment: CDR1 SNHLY and CDR2 FYNNEI. The CDR3: CASSEAPGTEAFF. For the CDR3, the DNA is TGTGCCAGCAGTGAAGCCCCAGGCACTGAAGCTTTCTTT.

The sample holds a few counts of this clonotype. J is TRBJ2-7 and V is TRBV20-1; D perhaps matches TRBD1 (6 bases). Trimming pared 1 base from V and 6 bases from J, leaving 16 bases between. In germline, CDR1 is DFQATT, CDR2 SNEGSKA (reference sequence). The CDR3 runs to 14 residues. CDR3 sequence: CSARGQEVKGEQYV. In nucleotides, the CDR3 is TGCAGTGCTAGAGGACAGGAAGTTAAGGGCGAGCAGTACGTC.